The next 14 T cell receptor beta chains were all read from a single sample in a study of post-analysis software for immune sequencing data. Carried by the TCR beta cDNA libraries were unique molecular identifiers. From the PCR reads, TCRdb called clonotypes with MiXCR, one entry per CDR3 protein. The top ten clones hold 4.9% of a sample with about 770,000 distinct CDR3 sequences, around 46% of them seen once. These receptors have no known antigen. Study-wide results and caveats: Roughly five TRBV segments were more frequent in patients than controls; TRBV5-6, TRBV5-1 and TRBV20-1 belonged to this group.

Sequencing was done on a sample of blood. The origin of the receptors is a girl aged 5 to 17 with multiple sclerosis.

This clonotype was counted only a few times. This chain connects TRBV7-2 to TRBJ2-1, with 11 bases that match TRBD2. The V gene's germline CDR1 is SGHTA and CDR2 FQGNSA. Trimming took 4 bases from V and 4 from J; bases not matched to a gene: 3. The CDR3 runs 15 residues. The CDR3 region has the DNA TGTGCCAGCAGCTCCTGGACTAGCGGGTACAATGAGCAGTTCTTC. Amino acids: CASSSWTSGYNEQFF.

In this sample, this clonotype turned up a few times. The CDR3 is CASSLVVLAGYNEQFF. CDR3 in DNA: TGTGCCAGCAGTTTGGTCGTACTAGCGGGTTACAATGAGCAGTTCTTC. The chain joins TRBV12-3 or TRBV12-4 to TRBJ2-1; 9 bases align to TRBD2. With 3 bases clipped from V and 4 bases from J, the junction kept 7 bases outside the gene matches. CDR3 length equals 16 residues.

This chain connects TRBV12-3 or TRBV12-4 to TRBJ1-1; 7 bases are shared with TRBD1. There are 16 residues in the CDR3. Trimming at V came to 8 bases and at J to 0 bases, leaving 12 bases not matched to a gene. The CDR3 DNA reads as TGTGCCAGCCAGGGGGACTGGGGCCAGATGAACACTGAAGCTTTCTTT. Translation: CASQGDWGQMNTEAFF.

The CDR3, as DNA: TGTGCCAGCAGTTTAGACCCGCAGGGGAGGATCACTGAAGCTTTCTTT. The encoded protein is CASSLDPQGRITEAFF. The chain carries TRBV12-3 or TRBV12-4 and TRBJ1-1; a weak D match, TRBD1 (6 bases). V was cut by 1 base and J by 4 bases, with 16 bases left in between. The CDR3 loop spans 16 amino acids.

V gene TRBV5-1 combines with J gene TRBJ1-5, with D possibly TRBD1 on 6 matching bases. The V gene lost 5 bases and the J gene lost 4 bases, with 16 bases spanning the gap. Germline V gene data show CDR1 as SGHRS and CDR2 as YFSETQ. The CDR3 has 15 residues. The CDR3 nucleotides are TGCGCCAGCAGGCCCAGTGCAGGGGCAAATCAGCCCCAGCATTTT. Amino acids: CASRPSAGANQPQHF.

This chain joins TRBV7-9 and TRBJ2-7; 10 nucleotides match TRBD1. The CDR3 is made up of 15 amino acids. Germline CDR1 SEHNR, CDR2 FQNEAQ (reference sequence). V gave up 5 bases and J gave up 4 bases; unmatched junction bases: 8. The CDR3 region is CASSALDRGTYEQYF. CDR3 in DNA: TGTGCCAGCAGCGCACTGGACAGGGGGACTTACGAGCAGTACTTC.

The rearrangement links TRBV6-2 or TRBV6-3 to TRBJ1-5; 8 bases align to TRBD1. This CDR3 is 16 amino acids long. The V gene end was trimmed by 6 bases and the J gene end by 0 bases; junction bases not matched to a gene: 7. Germline V CDR1 and CDR2: MNHEY, SVGEGT. The CDR3: CASSRGQGYSNQPQHF. The CDR3 nucleotides read TGTGCCAGCAGCCGAGGACAGGGCTATAGCAATCAGCCCCAGCATTTT.

This clonotype was counted between two and nine times. The genes are TRBV20-1 and TRBJ1-2, with no clear D. This CDR3 has 12 residues. Germline V gives CDR1 DFQATT, CDR2 SNEGSKA (reference sequence). Trimming removed 4 bases from V and 8 bases from J, with 14 bases in between. The DNA of the CDR3 is TGCAGTGCTACACGGGGAAGTGACGGCTACACCTTC. It is translated as CSATRGSDGYTF.

The CDR3 reads CASSLVRGFTDTQYF. The DNA of the CDR3 is TGTGCCAGCAGCCTTGTCCGGGGATTCACAGATACGCAGTATTTT. The chain employs TRBV27 and TRBJ2-3, with D possibly being TRBD2 (5 bases). V shed 6 bases and J shed 2 bases, with 15 bases lying between them. CDR1 is MNHEY, CDR2 SMNVEV, per germline (reference sequence). The length of the CDR3 is 15 residues.

The chain combines TRBV20-1 with TRBJ2-4, with a weak D call TRBD2 (5 bases). The J call is in doubt because the DNA end fits TRBJ2-7 better. The CDR3 runs 14 residues. The V gene's germline CDR1 is DFQATT and CDR2 SNEGSKA (reference sequence). As DNA, the CDR3 is TGCAGTGCTATACCCTCACCCGGGGTTGGCGAGCAGTACTTC. Translation gives CSAIPSPGVGEQYF.

This clonotype appeared a few times. The chain combines TRBV20-1 with TRBJ2-7; 7 nucleotides agree with TRBD1. After removal of 2 bases from V and 0 bases from J, the junction contained 4 bases not matched to a gene. The germline CDR1 and CDR2 sequences are DFQATT and SNEGSKA (reference sequence). This CDR3 is built from 14 residues. CDR3 residues: CSARSGTVSYEQYF. For the CDR3, the DNA is TGCAGTGCTAGATCCGGGACAGTCTCCTACGAGCAGTACTTC.

The chain employs TRBV6-5 and TRBJ2-1; tentatively, D is TRBD1 or TRBD2 (5 bases each). Trimming left V 4 bases short and J 4 bases short, with 8 bases between. Germline CDR1 MNHEY, CDR2 SVGAGI. This CDR3 region has 13 residues. The CDR3 DNA reads TGTGCCAGCAGTTGGGACCGTTACAATGAGCAGTTCTTC. The encoded protein is CASSWDRYNEQFF.

This clonotype was seen only a few times. V and J are TRBV12-3 or TRBV12-4 and TRBJ2-1; 10 bases agree with TRBD1. The CDR3 length is 16 residues. V was pared by 2 bases and J by 6 bases, with 7 bases of the junction left unmatched. This chain's CDR3 is CASSLILGQGFNEQFF. For the CDR3, the DNA is TGTGCCAGCAGTTTAATATTGGGACAGGGGTTCAATGAGCAGTTCTTC.

This clonotype has just a few counts. The V call is TRBV20-1, the J call TRBJ2-3, with TRBD2 as a possible D gene (6 bases). This CDR3 has 11 residues. The V gene's germline CDR1 is DFQATT and CDR2 SNEGSKA (reference sequence). Here the CDR3 reads CTLRRGDTQYF. The CDR3 bases are TGCACCCTGAGGAGGGGAGATACGCAGTATTTT.